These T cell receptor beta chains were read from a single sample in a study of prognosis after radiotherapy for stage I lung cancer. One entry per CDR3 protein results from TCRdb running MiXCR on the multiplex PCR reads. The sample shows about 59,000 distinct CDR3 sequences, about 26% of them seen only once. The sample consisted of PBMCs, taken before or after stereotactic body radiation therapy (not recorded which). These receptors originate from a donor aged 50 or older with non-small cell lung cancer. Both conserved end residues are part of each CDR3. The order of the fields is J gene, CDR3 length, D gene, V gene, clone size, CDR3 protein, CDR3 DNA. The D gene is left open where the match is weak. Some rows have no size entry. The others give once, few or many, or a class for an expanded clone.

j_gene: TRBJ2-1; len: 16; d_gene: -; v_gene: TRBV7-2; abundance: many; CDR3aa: CASSPPGGSSYNEQFF; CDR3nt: TGTGCCAGCAGCCCCCCGGGTGGGAGCTCCTACAATGAGCAGTTCTTC
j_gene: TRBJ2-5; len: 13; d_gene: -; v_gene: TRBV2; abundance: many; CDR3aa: CASRLLGGETQYF; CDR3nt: TGTGCCAGCAGGCTCCTGGGGGGAGAGACCCAGTACTTC
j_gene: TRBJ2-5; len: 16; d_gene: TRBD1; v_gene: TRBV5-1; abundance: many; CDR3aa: CASSLVAGGYQETQYF; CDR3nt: TGCGCCAGCAGCTTGGTTGCAGGGGGCTACCAAGAGACCCAGTACTTC
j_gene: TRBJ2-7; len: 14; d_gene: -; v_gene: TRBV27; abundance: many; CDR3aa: CASSSGDVSYEQYF; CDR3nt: TGTGCCAGCAGTTCTGGTGACGTCTCCTACGAGCAGTACTTC
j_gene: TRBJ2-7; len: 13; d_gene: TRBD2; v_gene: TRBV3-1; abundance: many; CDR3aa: CASSPGGPYEQYF; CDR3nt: TGTGCCAGCAGCCCGGGGGGTCCCTACGAGCAGTACTTC
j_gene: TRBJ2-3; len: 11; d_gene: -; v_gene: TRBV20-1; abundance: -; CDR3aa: CSAELRDTQYF; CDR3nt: TGCAGTGCTGAACTGCGTGATACGCAGTATTTT
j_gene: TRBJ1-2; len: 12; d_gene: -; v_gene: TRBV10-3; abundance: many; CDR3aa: CAISGTENGYTF; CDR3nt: TGTGCCATCAGTGGGACGGAAAATGGCTACACCTTC
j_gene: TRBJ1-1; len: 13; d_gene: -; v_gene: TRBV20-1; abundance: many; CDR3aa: CSASMWADTEAFF; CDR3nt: TGCAGTGCTAGTATGTGGGCAGACACTGAAGCTTTCTTT
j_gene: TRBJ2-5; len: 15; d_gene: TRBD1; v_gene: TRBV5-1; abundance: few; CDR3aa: CASGLSRDRKETQYF; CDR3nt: TGCGCCAGCGGCTTGTCCCGGGACAGAAAAGAGACCCAGTACTTC
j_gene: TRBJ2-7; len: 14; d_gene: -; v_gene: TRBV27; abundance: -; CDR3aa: CASRRAGATVEQYF; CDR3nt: TGTGCCAGCAGGCGAGCCGGGGCTACTGTGGAGCAGTACTTC
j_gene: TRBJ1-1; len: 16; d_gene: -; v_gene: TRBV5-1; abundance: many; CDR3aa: CASSLRSGGAGTEAFF; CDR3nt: TGCGCCAGCAGCTTGAGAAGCGGGGGCGCGGGCACTGAAGCTTTCTTT